The rows below give T cell receptor beta chains drawn from one sample of a study of T cell responses to AZD1222 COVID-19 vaccine. The table came from immunoSEQ multiplex PCR; TCRdb's copy has only in-frame clones and leaves some out. This table holds more than 110,000 clones, approximately 93% found once. This specimen was peripheral blood, taken on day 0 of AZD1222 vaccination. These receptors were taken from an adult in good health. Both conserved end residues are part of each CDR3. A D gene is named only where the DNA matches it firmly. The size field is filled for only some rows; it gives once, few, many or a size class.

abundance: .
v_gene: TRBV5-4
j_gene: TRBJ1-2
d_gene: TRBD1
CDR3nt: TGTGCCAGCAGCGAGATTGACAGGGGGCAGCGGGGCTACACCTTC
CDR3aa: CASSEIDRGQRGYTF

abundance: once
v_gene: TRBV28
j_gene: TRBJ2-6
d_gene: .
CDR3nt: TGTGCCAGCGGGGACACCTCCTCTGGGGCCAACGTCCTGACTTTC
CDR3aa: CASGDTSSGANVLTF

abundance: .
v_gene: TRBV28
j_gene: TRBJ2-3
d_gene: TRBD2
CDR3nt: TGTGCCAGCAGTATACCTAGCGGGTCCGCTAGCACAGATACGCAGTATTTT
CDR3aa: CASSIPSGSASTDTQYF

abundance: .
v_gene: TRBV7-9
j_gene: TRBJ1-6
d_gene: TRBD1
CDR3nt: TGTGCCAGCAGCTTAGCGCACGGGACAGGAGATTCACCCCTCCACTTT
CDR3aa: CASSLAHGTGDSPLHF

abundance: few
v_gene: TRBV14
j_gene: TRBJ2-7
d_gene: .
CDR3nt: TGTGCCAGCAGCCCCCTGACAGGGGAGGGCTACGAGCAGTACTTC
CDR3aa: CASSPLTGEGYEQYF

abundance: .
v_gene: TRBV3-1/TRBV3-2
j_gene: TRBJ2-2
d_gene: .
CDR3nt: TGTGCCAGCAGGAACTCCCCCGGGGAGCTGTTTTTT
CDR3aa: CASRNSPGELFF

abundance: .
v_gene: TRBV4-1
j_gene: TRBJ2-3
d_gene: TRBD1
CDR3nt: TGCGCCAGCAGCTCCGGGACAGGCTACACAGATACGCAGTATTTT
CDR3aa: CASSSGTGYTDTQYF

abundance: .
v_gene: TRBV30
j_gene: TRBJ2-7
d_gene: .
CDR3nt: TGTGCCTGGAGTCCCGCACTAGTGGGTGAGCAGTACTTC
CDR3aa: CAWSPALVGEQYF

abundance: .
v_gene: TRBV19
j_gene: TRBJ2-2
d_gene: .
CDR3nt: TGTGCCAGTATGGCCCAGAACACCGGGGAGCTGTTTTTT
CDR3aa: CASMAQNTGELFF

abundance: .
v_gene: TRBV6-5
j_gene: TRBJ1-3
d_gene: .
CDR3nt: TGTGCCAGCAAGGAGGGGACTTACTCTGGAAACACCATATATTTT
CDR3aa: CASKEGTYSGNTIYF

abundance: few
v_gene: TRBV5-8
j_gene: TRBJ1-5
d_gene: TRBD1
CDR3nt: TGTGCCAGCAGCCCGACAGGGACTAGCAATCAGCCCCAGCATTTT
CDR3aa: CASSPTGTSNQPQHF

abundance: .
v_gene: TRBV12-5
j_gene: TRBJ2-7
d_gene: TRBD1
CDR3nt: TGTGCTAGTGGAGCGGGACAGGGGTCCTACGAGCAGTACTTC
CDR3aa: CASGAGQGSYEQYF

abundance: .
v_gene: TRBV7-9
j_gene: TRBJ1-1
d_gene: .
CDR3nt: TGTGCCAGCAGGGGAGGGAGTAAAACTTTCTTT
CDR3aa: CASRGGSKTFF

abundance: .
v_gene: TRBV18
j_gene: TRBJ2-7
d_gene: TRBD1
CDR3nt: TGTGCCAGCTCACCAACAGGGACAGGGCATGAGCAGTACTTC
CDR3aa: CASSPTGTGHEQYF

abundance: .
v_gene: TRBV6-5
j_gene: TRBJ1-4
d_gene: .
CDR3nt: TGTGCCAGCAGTTCGCCAAATGAAAAACTGTTTTTT
CDR3aa: CASSSPNEKLFF

abundance: .
v_gene: TRBV2
j_gene: TRBJ1-2
d_gene: .
CDR3nt: TGTGCCAGCAGTGATCTGGCAGGGAGAGTTGGCTACACCTTC
CDR3aa: CASSDLAGRVGYTF

abundance: .
v_gene: TRBV28
j_gene: TRBJ2-1
d_gene: TRBD2
CDR3nt: TGTGCCAGCACCACTCTAGCGGGAGGTATGGATGAGCAGTTCTTC
CDR3aa: CASTTLAGGMDEQFF

abundance: .
v_gene: TRBV4-1
j_gene: TRBJ2-7
d_gene: .
CDR3nt: TGCGCCAGCACCCAACCCAGTGTCGAGCAGTACTTC
CDR3aa: CASTQPSVEQYF

abundance: .
v_gene: TRBV29-1
j_gene: TRBJ1-1
d_gene: .
CDR3nt: TGCAGCGTTGAAGACGACAGAGATTACACTGAAGCTTTCTTT
CDR3aa: CSVEDDRDYTEAFF

abundance: .
v_gene: TRBV18
j_gene: TRBJ2-3
d_gene: TRBD1
CDR3nt: TGTGCCAGCTCACTTCGGACAGGGGGGATGGCAGATACGCAGTATTTT
CDR3aa: CASSLRTGGMADTQYF

abundance: .
v_gene: TRBV19
j_gene: TRBJ1-2
d_gene: .
CDR3nt: TGTGCCAGTAGTATTTCGGGGGCGCAAGGCTATGGCTACACCTTC
CDR3aa: CASSISGAQGYGYTF

abundance: .
v_gene: TRBV10-2
j_gene: TRBJ1-6
d_gene: TRBD1
CDR3nt: TGCGCCAGCAGTCCGGGACAGGGCAATTCACCCCTCCACTTT
CDR3aa: CASSPGQGNSPLHF

abundance: .
v_gene: TRBV7-3
j_gene: TRBJ1-6
d_gene: .
CDR3nt: TGTGCCAGCAGCTTAGGGGTGGATTCACCCCTCCACTTT
CDR3aa: CASSLGVDSPLHF

abundance: .
v_gene: TRBV9
j_gene: TRBJ1-1
d_gene: .
CDR3nt: TGTGCCAGCAGCGTGGCAGGGAAGAACACTGAAGCTTTCTTT
CDR3aa: CASSVAGKNTEAFF

abundance: .
v_gene: TRBV4-1
j_gene: TRBJ1-6
d_gene: TRBD1
CDR3nt: TGCGCCAGCAGCCAAGTCGGCAAGGTCCAGGGGGGTTCACCCCTCCACTTT
CDR3aa: CASSQVGKVQGGSPLHF

abundance: .
v_gene: TRBV5-4
j_gene: TRBJ1-6
d_gene: .
CDR3nt: TGTGCCAGCAGTTTACAGGGAACGGGTAATTCACCCCTCCACTTT
CDR3aa: CASSLQGTGNSPLHF

abundance: .
v_gene: TRBV5-1
j_gene: TRBJ1-2
d_gene: .
CDR3nt: TGCGCCAGCAGCGCGGGACCTCAACAGTCTAACTATGGCTACACCTTC
CDR3aa: CASSAGPQQSNYGYTF

abundance: .
v_gene: TRBV5-4
j_gene: TRBJ1-2
d_gene: TRBD1
CDR3nt: TGTGCCAGCAGCTTGTATCCGGACAGGGGACTTCGAGGCTACACCTTC
CDR3aa: CASSLYPDRGLRGYTF

abundance: .
v_gene: TRBV4-1
j_gene: TRBJ1-1
d_gene: TRBD1
CDR3nt: TGCGCCAGCAGCCAAGGAGGGGGCAGAAACACTGAAGCTTTCTTT
CDR3aa: CASSQGGGRNTEAFF

abundance: .
v_gene: TRBV12-3/TRBV12-4
j_gene: TRBJ1-1
d_gene: .
CDR3nt: TGTGCCAGCAGTATGTACATGGGAGCTGAAGCTTTCTTT
CDR3aa: CASSMYMGAEAFF

abundance: .
v_gene: TRBV19
j_gene: TRBJ2-1
d_gene: TRBD2
CDR3nt: TGTGCAACTAGCGGGAGGGACGGTGAGCAGTTCTTC
CDR3aa: CATSGRDGEQFF

abundance: .
v_gene: TRBV3-1/TRBV3-2
j_gene: TRBJ1-3
d_gene: .
CDR3nt: TGTGCCAGCAGCCCTTTAGCGGGCTCTGGAAACACCATATATTTT
CDR3aa: CASSPLAGSGNTIYF

abundance: .
v_gene: TRBV6-5
j_gene: TRBJ2-7
d_gene: .
CDR3nt: TGTGCCAGCAGTTACTCAGGGACGGCCTCCTACGAGCAGTACTTC
CDR3aa: CASSYSGTASYEQYF

abundance: .
v_gene: TRBV5-4
j_gene: TRBJ2-1
d_gene: TRBD2
CDR3nt: TGTGCCAGCAGCCCCCAAGGCGGGGGTGGAGGGAAGCAGTTCTTC
CDR3aa: CASSPQGGGGGKQFF

abundance: once
v_gene: TRBV9
j_gene: TRBJ1-5
d_gene: .
CDR3nt: TGTGCCAGCAGCGTTGGCCCGAATCAGCCCCAGCATTTT
CDR3aa: CASSVGPNQPQHF

abundance: .
v_gene: TRBV12-3/TRBV12-4
j_gene: TRBJ1-1
d_gene: .
CDR3nt: TGTGCCAGCAAACCGCGGACAGTTTCTGAAGCTTTCTTT
CDR3aa: CASKPRTVSEAFF

abundance: .
v_gene: TRBV5-1
j_gene: TRBJ2-5
d_gene: TRBD2
CDR3nt: TGCGCCAGCAGCCCGTCGACTAGCGTGGGGGAGACCCAGTACTTC
CDR3aa: CASSPSTSVGETQYF

abundance: .
v_gene: TRBV29-1
j_gene: TRBJ1-4
d_gene: .
CDR3nt: TGCAGCGTTGAAGAGGTCGGGGAAAAACTGTTTTTT
CDR3aa: CSVEEVGEKLFF

abundance: .
v_gene: TRBV28
j_gene: TRBJ2-7
d_gene: .
CDR3nt: TGTGCCAGCAGTTTCGCCTCAGGGGTGTCCTACGAGCAGTACTTC
CDR3aa: CASSFASGVSYEQYF

abundance: .
v_gene: TRBV18
j_gene: TRBJ2-3
d_gene: .
CDR3nt: TGTGCCAGCTCACAGTCGTTGGAGGCGCAGTATTTT
CDR3aa: CASSQSLEAQYF

abundance: .
v_gene: TRBV11-1
j_gene: TRBJ1-1
d_gene: .
CDR3nt: TGTGCCAGCAGCTTAGCCATGGGAAACACTGAAGCTTTCTTT
CDR3aa: CASSLAMGNTEAFF

abundance: .
v_gene: TRBV12-3/TRBV12-4
j_gene: TRBJ1-1
d_gene: .
CDR3nt: TGTGCCAGCAGTATTACAGGGAACACTGAAGCTTTCTTT
CDR3aa: CASSITGNTEAFF

abundance: .
v_gene: TRBV5-1
j_gene: TRBJ1-1
d_gene: .
CDR3nt: TGCGCCAGCAGCTTGCAGGGGCGAGGTACTGAAGCTTTCTTT
CDR3aa: CASSLQGRGTEAFF

abundance: .
v_gene: TRBV7-9
j_gene: TRBJ1-2
d_gene: .
CDR3nt: TGTGCCAGCAGCTTACCACAGAACTATGGCTACACCTTC
CDR3aa: CASSLPQNYGYTF

abundance: .
v_gene: TRBV6-5
j_gene: TRBJ2-1
d_gene: .
CDR3nt: TGTGCCAGCAGCTTCACAGCTTCCTACAATGAGCAGTTCTTC
CDR3aa: CASSFTASYNEQFF

abundance: .
v_gene: TRBV7-3
j_gene: TRBJ2-2
d_gene: TRBD2
CDR3nt: TGTGCCAGCAGCTTGATAGCGGGAGGATCCGACACCGGGGAGCTGTTTTTT
CDR3aa: CASSLIAGGSDTGELFF